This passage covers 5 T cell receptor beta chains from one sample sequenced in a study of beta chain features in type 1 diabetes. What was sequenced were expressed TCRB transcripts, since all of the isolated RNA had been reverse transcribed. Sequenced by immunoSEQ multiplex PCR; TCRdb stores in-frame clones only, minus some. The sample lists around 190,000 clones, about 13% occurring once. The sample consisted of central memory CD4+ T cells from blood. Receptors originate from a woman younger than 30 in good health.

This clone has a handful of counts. The CDR3 DNA follows: TGTGCCAGCAGCCCCCCGGGCGGGTCCACAGATACGCAGTATTTT. This codes for CASSPPGGSTDTQYF. The chain recombines TRBV13 with TRBJ2-3; D perhaps matches TRBD2 (5 bases). The V gene lost 5 bases and the J gene lost 2 bases, with 14 bases spanning the gap. The CDR3 spans 15 residues. The V gene's germline CDR1 is PRHDT and CDR2 FYEKMQ (reference sequence).

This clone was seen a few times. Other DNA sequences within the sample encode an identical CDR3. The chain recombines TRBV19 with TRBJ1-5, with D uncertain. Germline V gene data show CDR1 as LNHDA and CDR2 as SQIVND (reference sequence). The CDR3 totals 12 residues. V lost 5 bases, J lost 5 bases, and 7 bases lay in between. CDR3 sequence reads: CASSEQYQPQHF. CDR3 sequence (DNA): TGTGCCAGTAGTGAACAGTATCAGCCCCAGCATTTT.

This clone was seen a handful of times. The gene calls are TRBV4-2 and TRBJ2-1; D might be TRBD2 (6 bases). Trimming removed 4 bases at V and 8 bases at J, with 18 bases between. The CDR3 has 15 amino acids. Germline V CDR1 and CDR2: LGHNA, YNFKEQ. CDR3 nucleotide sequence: TGTGCCAGCAGCCGATTAGCGGACCAGGGCGATGAGCAGTTCTTC. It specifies CASSRLADQGDEQFF.

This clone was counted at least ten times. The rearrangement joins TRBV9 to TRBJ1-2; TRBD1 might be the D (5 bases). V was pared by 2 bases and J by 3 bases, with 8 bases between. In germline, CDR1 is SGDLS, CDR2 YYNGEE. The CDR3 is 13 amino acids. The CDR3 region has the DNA TGTGCCAGCAGCGTTGACAGCTACTATGGCTACACCTTC. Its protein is CASSVDSYYGYTF.

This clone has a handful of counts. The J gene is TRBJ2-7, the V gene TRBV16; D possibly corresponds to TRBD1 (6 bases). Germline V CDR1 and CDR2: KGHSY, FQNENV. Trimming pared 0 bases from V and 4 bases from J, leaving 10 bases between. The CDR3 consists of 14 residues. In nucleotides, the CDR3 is TGTGCCAGCAGCCAATCGGACAGTTCGTACGAGCAGTACTTC. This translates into CASSQSDSSYEQYF.